The T cell receptor beta chain described here comes from a study of neurological immune-mediated disorders. Time point specified: longitudinal time-point 2. This clonotype came up many times. Between the trimmed V and J ends, which lost 4 bases and 0 bases, there was a span of 13 bases. The CDR3 runs 16 residues. The germline V gene encodes CDR1 SNHLY and CDR2 FYNNEI. TCRdb reprocessed the 5' RACE reads with MiXCR, giving one entry per CDR3 protein. The data hold about 60,000 distinct CDR3 sequences, with about 8.9% observed a single time. The rearrangement uses TRBV2 and TRBJ1-5; D might be TRBD1 (5 bases). This sequence was found in a man aged 25 to 40 in good health. The sequenced sample consisted of PBMCs. The CDR3 sequence is CASSVNRPNSNQPQHF. The CDR3, as DNA: TGTGCCAGCAGTGTCAACAGGCCTAATAGCAATCAGCCCCAGCATTTT.